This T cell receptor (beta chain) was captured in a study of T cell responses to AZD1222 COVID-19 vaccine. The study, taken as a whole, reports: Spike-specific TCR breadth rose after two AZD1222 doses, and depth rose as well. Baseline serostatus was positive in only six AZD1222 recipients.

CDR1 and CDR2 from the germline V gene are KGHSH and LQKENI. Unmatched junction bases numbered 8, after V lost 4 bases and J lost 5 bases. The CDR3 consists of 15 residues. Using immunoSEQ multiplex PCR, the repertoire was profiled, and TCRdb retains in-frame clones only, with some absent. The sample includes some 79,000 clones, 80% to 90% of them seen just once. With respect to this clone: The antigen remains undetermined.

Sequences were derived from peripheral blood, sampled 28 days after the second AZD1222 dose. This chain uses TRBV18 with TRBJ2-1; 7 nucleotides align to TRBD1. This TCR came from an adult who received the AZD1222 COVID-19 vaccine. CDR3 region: CASSRVRTGNNEQFF. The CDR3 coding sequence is TGTGCCAGCTCACGAGTTAGGACAGGTAACAATGAGCAGTTCTTC.